This T cell receptor beta chain came from a study of blood T cell repertoires in COVID-19. Germline CDR1 is MDHEN and CDR2 is SYDVKM. V was shortened by 10 bases and J by 2 bases, with 14 bases between the two germline ends. This CDR3 region has 13 residues. Here immunoSEQ multiplex PCR was the method, and the copy in TCRdb shows in-frame clones only, minus some. Here the sample spans under 250,000 clones, approximately 83% being singletons. The rearrangement uses TRBV28 and TRBJ1-1; a possible D gene is TRBD1 (6 bases). The sample was peripheral blood. This sequence originates from an older woman with acute or convalescent COVID-19. The CDR3 DNA is TGTGCCACCACCCTGGGGGCAAACACTGAAGCTTTCTTT. It encodes CATTLGANTEAFF.